The rows below give T cell receptor beta chains drawn from one sample of a study of shared clonotypes between healthy human individuals. Clones were read by immunoSEQ multiplex PCR, and TCRdb kept only the in-frame ones, dropping some. The profile shows about 1.5 million clones, roughly 96% of them singletons. Sequencing was carried out using naive CD4+ T cells sorted from blood. The source of these receptors is a man younger than 40 in good health. Each CDR3 is given with its conserved first and last residue. The D gene is left open where the match is weak. Clone size, where shown, is once, few, many, or a class for clones that have expanded.

TGTGCCAGCAGTTTTCGCTCTTACAGGGGGCGGTACAATGAGCAGTTCTTC	CASSFRSYRGRYNEQFF	TRBV28	TRBJ2-1	TRBD1	NA
TGTGCCAGCAGTAGGGGGGAAGTAGGCGGTGAAGCTTTCTTT	CASSRGEVGGEAFF	TRBV27	TRBJ1-1	NA	NA
TGTGCCAGCAGCTTAGCGTCGACTAGCGGGAGCGGGGAGCTGTTTTTT	CASSLASTSGSGELFF	TRBV7-2	TRBJ2-2	TRBD2	NA
TGCGCCAGCAGCTCAGGACAAGACTACGAGCAGTACTTC	CASSSGQDYEQYF	TRBV10-1	TRBJ2-7	NA	once
TGCAGCGTTTGGCTAGCAGACGTCACAGATACGCAGTATTTT	CSVWLADVTDTQYF	TRBV29-1	TRBJ2-3	NA	once
TGCGCCAGCAGCTTGGGGGATCTCAACACTGAAGCTTTCTTT	CASSLGDLNTEAFF	TRBV5-1	TRBJ1-1	NA	NA
TGTGCCAGCAGCCCCTGGCAGAGCTCCTACGAGCAGTACTTC	CASSPWQSSYEQYF	TRBV27	TRBJ2-7	NA	NA
TGTGCCAGCAGCCCTCGGACAGGGGCAGATACGCAGTATTTT	CASSPRTGADTQYF	TRBV6-5	TRBJ2-3	TRBD1	NA
TGCGCCAGCAGCGCGCAGGGAGGGAATGAAAAACTGTTTTTT	CASSAQGGNEKLFF	TRBV5-1	TRBJ1-4	NA	NA
TGTGCCAGCAGCTTGGGGACAACAGCGGAGACCCAGTACTTC	CASSLGTTAETQYF	TRBV7-6	TRBJ2-5	NA	NA
TGCAGCGTCGCCGGACACGGGGAAGCCGGGGAGCTGTTTTTT	CSVAGHGEAGELFF	TRBV29-1	TRBJ2-2	NA	NA
TGTGCCAGCTCATACTATCAGGGGGCGGGCCAAGAGACCCAGTACTTC	CASSYYQGAGQETQYF	TRBV18	TRBJ2-5	TRBD1	NA
TGTGCCAGCAGCCAAGGGGGGTTGAACACTGAAGCTTTCTTT	CASSQGGLNTEAFF	TRBV5-5	TRBJ1-1	NA	NA
TGTGCCAGCAGGGGGACAGGTGATGGCTACACCTTC	CASRGTGDGYTF	TRBV13	TRBJ1-2	TRBD1	NA
TGCGCCAGCAGCTTGAACCCCGCCACTAGCGGGAGGGCCTTAGGCTACGAGCAGTACTTC	CASSLNPATSGRALGYEQYF	TRBV5-1	TRBJ2-7	TRBD2	NA
TGTGCCAGCAGTTTCATACTAGCGGGAGGGATCGCCGGGGAGCTGTTTTTT	CASSFILAGGIAGELFF	TRBV28	TRBJ2-2	TRBD2	NA
TGTGCCAGCAGCTTAGGTACAGGGGAGAATCAGCCCCAGCATTTT	CASSLGTGENQPQHF	TRBV7-9	TRBJ1-5	TRBD1	NA
TGTGCCAGCCAGGGGACCGGGGAGCTGTTTTTT	CASQGTGELFF	TRBV28	TRBJ2-2	NA	NA
TGTGCCATCTCCTGGGTCGCAGATACGCAGTATTTT	CAISWVADTQYF	TRBV10-3	TRBJ2-3	NA	NA
TGTGCCAGCATCCAGGACGGAAATCAGCCCCAGCATTTT	CASIQDGNQPQHF	TRBV6-6	TRBJ1-5	NA	NA
TGTGCCAGCCAACTGGACAGGGCCACAGACTACGAGCAGTACTTC	CASQLDRATDYEQYF	TRBV2	TRBJ2-7	TRBD1	NA
TGTGCCAGCAGTAGCGGGGGCCCCGGGGAGCTGTTTTTT	CASSSGGPGELFF	TRBV6-5	TRBJ2-2	TRBD2	NA
TGTGCCAGCTCAGCTTCGGAAGCCACTGAAGCTTTCTTT	CASSASEATEAFF	TRBV18	TRBJ1-1	NA	NA
TGTGCCAGCAGCTTAGATCGCAATCAGCCCCAGCATTTT	CASSLDRNQPQHF	TRBV7-2	TRBJ1-5	NA	NA
TGCGCCAGCAGCTTGTCCCCAGGAATGAACACTGAAGCTTTCTTT	CASSLSPGMNTEAFF	TRBV5-1	TRBJ1-1	NA	NA
TGCGCCAGCAGTGGCCTTGGGGTTGGCGTGAACACTGAAGCTTTCTTT	CASSGLGVGVNTEAFF	TRBV5-1	TRBJ1-1	NA	NA
TGTGCCAGCAGTTTAAGGGGACGTTGGGCCTACAATGAGCAGTTCTTC	CASSLRGRWAYNEQFF	TRBV28	TRBJ2-1	NA	NA
TGTGCCAGCAGGCGGGGGACCACAAGCTCCTACGAGCAGTACTTC	CASRRGTTSSYEQYF	TRBV28	TRBJ2-7	TRBD2	NA
TGTGCCAGCAGCTTGGGGACAGCCTTGGGCACCGGGGAGCTGTTTTTT	CASSLGTALGTGELFF	TRBV11-2	TRBJ2-2	TRBD1	NA
TGCGCCAGCAGCCAACAGGGGGGCACTGAAGCTTTCTTT	CASSQQGGTEAFF	TRBV5-1	TRBJ1-1	TRBD1	NA
TGCGCCAGCAGCGGAACAGGGGTGGAAGGCTACACCTTC	CASSGTGVEGYTF	TRBV5-1	TRBJ1-2	TRBD1	NA
TGTGCCAGCAGGACCGCAGGGGACACCGGGGAGCTGTTTTTT	CASRTAGDTGELFF	TRBV25-1	TRBJ2-2	NA	NA
TGTGCCAGCTCACCGTTCAGAGATAGCAATCAGCCCCAGCATTTT	CASSPFRDSNQPQHF	TRBV18	TRBJ1-5	NA	NA
TGTGCCAGCACTCCACGGGGAAATATGGGCAATCAGCCCCAGCATTTT	CASTPRGNMGNQPQHF	TRBV5-8	TRBJ1-5	NA	NA
TGTGCCAGCAGTTCGCGGGCCTACTCTACAGATACGCAGTATTTT	CASSSRAYSTDTQYF	TRBV7-9	TRBJ2-3	NA	NA
TGTGCCAGCAGTTTACAGGGAAAACAGCCCCAGCATTTT	CASSLQGKQPQHF	TRBV6-5	TRBJ1-5	NA	NA
TGTGCCAGCAGAGAGGGGCTAGCGGACGTCACCGGGGAGCTGTTTTTT	CASREGLADVTGELFF	TRBV9	TRBJ2-2	TRBD2	NA
TGTGCCAGCAGTCCGAGAATCACCTACAATGAGCAGTTCTTC	CASSPRITYNEQFF	TRBV14	TRBJ2-1	NA	NA
TGTGCCAGCAGCTTGGGACAGGTAGGGGTCAAACAGCCCCAGCATTTT	CASSLGQVGVKQPQHF	TRBV5-5	TRBJ1-5	NA	NA
TGTGCCAGCAGCCACCCCGGGCGGGGGTCGGATGAGCAGTTCTTC	CASSHPGRGSDEQFF	TRBV5-7	TRBJ2-1	TRBD2	once
TGTGCCACCAGCAGAGATCGAGAAGAGACCCAGTACTTC	CATSRDREETQYF	TRBV15	TRBJ2-5	NA	NA
TGTGCCAGTAGTGTTGTTCTGAACCCGACCTACGAGCAGTACTTC	CASSVVLNPTYEQYF	TRBV19	TRBJ2-7	NA	NA
TGCGCCAGCAGCCCCATTATCTCGCCCACGCCCAGCGAGCAGTACTTC	CASSPIISPTPSEQYF	TRBV5-1	TRBJ2-7	NA	NA
TGTGCCAGCAGCTTAGAAACATATGGCTACACCTTC	CASSLETYGYTF	TRBV11-2	TRBJ1-2	NA	NA
TGCAGTGCTAGTGATGTTTCCGAGCAGTACTTC	CSASDVSEQYF	TRBV20-1	TRBJ2-7	NA	NA
TGTGCCAGCAACGACAGGGGGGGCCTAGGGCCCTACGAGCAGTACTTC	CASNDRGGLGPYEQYF	TRBV7-8	TRBJ2-7	TRBD1	NA
TGTGCCTCTAACTGGGACCGGAGGCAGCCCCAGCATTTT	CASNWDRRQPQHF	TRBV30	TRBJ1-5	NA	NA
TGTGCCAGCAATCTTCCGGGACAGACGGTAGAGACCCAGTACTTC	CASNLPGQTVETQYF	TRBV28	TRBJ2-5	TRBD1	NA
TGCGCCAGCAGCCAAGATCGCAACACTGAAGCTTTCTTT	CASSQDRNTEAFF	TRBV4-3	TRBJ1-1	NA	NA
TGTGCCAGCAGTGAAGCCGCCATAGGCTACACCTTC	CASSEAAIGYTF	TRBV6-1	TRBJ1-2	NA	NA
TGTGCCAGCAGCTTAGCGGGTGTGGATACGCAGTATTTT	CASSLAGVDTQYF	TRBV7-2	TRBJ2-3	NA	NA
TGTGCCAGCAGCTTATCACTGGGACCCATCCCCGACACCGGGGAGCTGTTTTTT	CASSLSLGPIPDTGELFF	TRBV7-9	TRBJ2-2	NA	NA